A selection of T cell receptor beta chains follows, all from one sample in a study of blood T cell repertoires in COVID-19. Measured with immunoSEQ multiplex PCR; TCRdb has only the in-frame clones, and not every one. Among tens of thousands of clones listed, over 75% were seen once. The specimen sequenced was peripheral blood. These receptors all come from an elderly man with acute or convalescent COVID-19. Each CDR3 is given with its conserved first and last residue. D genes are given only for firm matches. Only part of the rows carry a size: once, few, many, or a class if the clone is expanded.

NA TRBJ2-7 TRBV18 NA CASSPQGNPYEQYF TGTGCCAGCTCACCGCAGGGAAACCCCTACGAGCAGTACTTC
NA TRBJ2-3 TRBV7-2 NA CASSLVSGSSTDTQYF TGTGCCAGCAGCTTAGTATCGGGGTCTAGCACAGATACGCAGTATTTT
NA TRBJ2-7 TRBV2 TRBD1 CASRPGTGSDEQYF TGTGCCAGCAGACCCGGGACAGGGTCGGACGAGCAGTACTTC
NA TRBJ1-2 TRBV6-5 NA CASSLDTLNYGYTF TGTGCCAGCAGTTTGGACACTCTTAACTATGGCTACACCTTC
NA TRBJ2-1 TRBV7-9 NA CASSLSINEQFF TGTGCCAGCAGCTTATCCATTAATGAGCAGTTCTTC
NA TRBJ2-1 TRBV27 NA CASSLVVGGNEQFF TGTGCCAGCAGTTTAGTTGTAGGGGGTAATGAGCAGTTCTTC
few TRBJ2-5 TRBV5-5 NA CASSLDGQPQETQYF TGTGCCAGCAGCTTGGATGGGCAGCCCCAAGAGACCCAGTACTTC
NA TRBJ2-5 TRBV7-2 TRBD2 CASSWGLAGGRETQYF TGTGCCAGCAGCTGGGGACTAGCGGGGGGACGGGAGACCCAGTACTTC
once TRBJ1-2 TRBV19 NA CASSSSGIPYGYTF TGTGCCAGTTCCTCCTCCGGGATCCCCTATGGCTACACCTTC
NA TRBJ1-1 TRBV14 NA CASSNPGGLKNTEAFF TGTGCCAGCAGCAATCCCGGGGGGCTGAAGAACACTGAAGCTTTCTTT
NA TRBJ1-2 TRBV12-5 NA CASGLQNYGYTF TGTGCTAGTGGTCTCCAGAACTATGGCTACACCTTC
once TRBJ1-1 TRBV9 NA CASSVGAANTEAFF TGTGCCAGCAGCGTAGGTGCGGCGAACACTGAAGCTTTCTTT
NA TRBJ2-3 TRBV3-1/TRBV3-2 NA CASSPRHFPSTDTQYF TGTGCCAGCAGCCCCAGACACTTCCCCAGCACAGATACGCAGTATTTT
NA TRBJ1-2 TRBV12-2 NA CASRLAAGVSYGYTF TGTGCAAGTCGCTTAGCCGCCGGGGTTAGCTATGGCTACACCTTC
NA TRBJ2-7 TRBV3-1/TRBV3-2 NA CASSQNRVEQYF TGTGCCAGCAGCCAAAACAGGGTAGAGCAGTACTTC
NA TRBJ2-3 TRBV5-1 TRBD2 CASSTRTSEVTDTQYF TGCGCCAGCAGCACAAGGACTAGCGAGGTTACAGATACGCAGTATTTT
NA TRBJ2-7 TRBV27 TRBD2 CASSFSGVGSYEQYF TGTGCCAGCAGCTTTAGCGGGGTGGGATCCTACGAGCAGTACTTC
NA TRBJ1-1 TRBV5-4 TRBD1 CASSIQGGRSEAFF TGTGCCAGCAGTATACAGGGGGGTAGGTCTGAAGCTTTCTTT
once TRBJ1-1 TRBV19 TRBD1 CASSSRTGALNTEAFF TGTGCCAGTAGTTCCCGGACAGGGGCCTTGAACACTGAAGCTTTCTTT
NA TRBJ1-1 TRBV5-1 NA CASSPVAREREAFF TGCGCCAGCAGCCCAGTAGCAAGAGAGAGGGAAGCTTTCTTT
NA TRBJ1-1 TRBV2 NA CASSEGRGNTEAFF TGTGCCAGCAGTGAAGGCAGGGGGAACACTGAAGCTTTCTTT
NA TRBJ2-3 TRBV5-1 NA CASSLARSSATDTQYF TGCGCCAGCAGCTTGGCGCGAAGTTCCGCCACAGATACGCAGTATTTT
once TRBJ2-6 TRBV6-5 NA CASSLGAGANVLTF TGTGCCAGCAGCCTGGGGGCGGGGGCCAACGTCCTGACTTTC
NA TRBJ2-1 TRBV7-2 NA CASSLVGGGEQFF TGTGCCAGCAGCTTAGTAGGCGGTGGTGAGCAGTTCTTC
NA TRBJ1-3 TRBV2 TRBD1 CAIDRGRNTIYF TGTGCCATTGACAGGGGTAGAAACACCATATATTTT
NA TRBJ1-5 TRBV9 NA CASSERGGAPQHF TGTGCCAGCAGTGAAAGGGGGGGTGCGCCCCAGCATTTT
NA TRBJ1-6 TRBV5-6 NA CASSPEQTYNSPLHF TGTGCCAGCAGCCCGGAGCAAACCTATAATTCACCCCTCCACTTT
NA TRBJ1-5 TRBV3-1/TRBV3-2 NA CASSQAGASNQPQHF TGTGCCAGCAGCCAAGCAGGGGCTAGTAATCAGCCCCAGCATTTT
NA TRBJ1-6 TRBV19 TRBD1 CAVRPGQGAPLHF TGTGCCGTCAGACCGGGACAGGGCGCACCCCTCCACTTT
NA TRBJ1-2 TRBV6-2/TRBV6-3 TRBD1 CASSYSRTGNYGYTF TGTGCCAGCAGTTACTCTCGGACAGGGAACTATGGCTACACCTTC
NA TRBJ2-7 TRBV5-4 TRBD2 CASSLGASGSFEGF TGTGCCAGCAGCTTGGGGGCTAGCGGGTCTTTTGAGGGGTTC
NA TRBJ1-4 TRBV4-1 NA CASKLTTTNEKLFF TGCGCCAGCAAACTCACTACAACTAATGAAAAACTGTTTTTT
few TRBJ1-2 TRBV5-4 TRBD1 CASSPDRGGTNYGYTF TGTGCCAGCAGCCCCGACAGGGGGGGAACTAACTATGGCTACACCTTC
NA TRBJ2-2 TRBV12-3/TRBV12-4 NA CASRYRQVGELFF TGTGCCAGCAGGTATAGACAGGTCGGGGAGCTGTTTTTT
NA TRBJ1-2 TRBV5-8 TRBD1 CASSSEGGNKGYTF TGTGCCAGCAGCTCAGAAGGGGGCAACAAGGGCTACACCTTC
NA TRBJ1-1 TRBV6-5 NA CASTRGLNTEAFF TGTGCCAGCACGCGGGGCTTGAACACTGAAGCTTTCTTT
NA TRBJ2-7 TRBV14 TRBD2 CASSQSLAGDISYEQYF TGTGCCAGCAGCCAATCACTAGCGGGGGACATCTCCTACGAGCAGTACTTC
NA TRBJ2-6 TRBV29-1 TRBD1 CSVVSRGLSGANVLTF TGCAGCGTTGTTTCCAGGGGGCTCTCTGGGGCCAACGTCCTGACTTTC
NA TRBJ2-2 TRBV3-1/TRBV3-2 NA CASSRQGQTLFF TGTGCCAGCAGCCGTCAAGGACAGACCCTGTTTTTT
NA TRBJ1-2 TRBV5-6 NA CASSLFGGSANYGYTF TGTGCCAGCAGCTTGTTCGGAGGGTCCGCCAACTATGGCTACACCTTC
NA TRBJ2-7 TRBV7-2 TRBD1 CASSLVGQGSSYEQYF TGTGCCAGCAGCTTAGTGGGACAGGGGTCCTCCTACGAGCAGTACTTC
few TRBJ1-2 TRBV30 NA CAWSSGVDRGLNYGYTF TGTGCCTGGAGTAGCGGGGTGGACCGGGGGCTCAACTATGGCTACACCTTC
NA TRBJ1-5 TRBV18 NA CASSPGQGNGQPQHF TGTGCCAGCTCACCAGGGCAGGGGAACGGTCAGCCCCAGCATTTT
NA TRBJ1-5 TRBV6-2/TRBV6-3 TRBD1 CASSLKRWTGANQPQHF TGTGCCAGCAGTCTAAAACGATGGACAGGGGCCAATCAGCCCCAGCATTTT
NA TRBJ1-6 TRBV6-5 NA CASVSSYNSPLHF TGTGCCAGCGTCAGCTCCTATAATTCACCCCTCCACTTT
NA TRBJ2-1 TRBV5-5 NA CASSFRQDLYNEQFF TGTGCCAGCAGCTTCCGACAGGACCTATACAATGAGCAGTTCTTC
NA TRBJ1-3 TRBV13 NA CASSLGFRDSGNTIYF TGTGCCAGCAGCTTAGGCTTCAGGGATTCAGGAAACACCATATATTTT
NA TRBJ1-1 TRBV28 TRBD1 CASRVGGHTEAFF TGTGCCAGCAGGGTAGGGGGCCACACTGAAGCTTTCTTT